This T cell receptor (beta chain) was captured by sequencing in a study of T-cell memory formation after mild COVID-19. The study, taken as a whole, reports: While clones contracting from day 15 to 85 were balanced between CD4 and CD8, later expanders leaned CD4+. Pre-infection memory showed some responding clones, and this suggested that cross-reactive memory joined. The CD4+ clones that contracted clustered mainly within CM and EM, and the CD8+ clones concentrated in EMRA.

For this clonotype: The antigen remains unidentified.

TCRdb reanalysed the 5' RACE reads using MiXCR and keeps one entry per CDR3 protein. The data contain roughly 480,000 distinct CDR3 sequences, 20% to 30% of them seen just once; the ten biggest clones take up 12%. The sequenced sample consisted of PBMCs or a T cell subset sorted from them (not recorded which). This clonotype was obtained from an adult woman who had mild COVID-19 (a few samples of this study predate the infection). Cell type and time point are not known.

The chain's CDR3 is CASSQDRPPYEQYF. The CDR3 DNA follows: TGTGCCAGCAGTCAGGACAGACCCCCCTACGAGCAGTACTTC. The rearrangement joins TRBV12-3 or TRBV12-4 to TRBJ2-7; tentative D call: TRBD1 (6 bases). V was cut by 5 bases and J by 2 bases, with 13 bases left in between. The CDR3 totals 14 residues.